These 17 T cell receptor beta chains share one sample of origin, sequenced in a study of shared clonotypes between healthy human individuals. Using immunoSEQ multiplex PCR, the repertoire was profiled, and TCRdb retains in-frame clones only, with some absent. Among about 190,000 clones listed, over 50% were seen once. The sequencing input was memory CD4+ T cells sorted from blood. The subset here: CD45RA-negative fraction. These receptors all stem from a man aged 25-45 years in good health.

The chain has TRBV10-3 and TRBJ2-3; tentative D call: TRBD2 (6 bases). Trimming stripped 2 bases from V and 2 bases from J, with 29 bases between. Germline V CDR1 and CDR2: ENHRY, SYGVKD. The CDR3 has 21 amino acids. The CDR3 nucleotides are TGTGCCATCAGTGAGAAAAGTGGCGGGACCGGGACCGCGCCTAACACAGATACGCAGTATTTT. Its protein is CAISEKSGGTGTAPNTDTQYF.

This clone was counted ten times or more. CDR3 amino acids: CASSLVVGHEQYF. The CDR3 DNA sequence: TGTGCCAGCAGCTTGGTGGTCGGGCACGAGCAGTACTTC. The chain is built from TRBV5-6 and TRBJ2-7; D unclear. This CDR3 is 13 amino acids long. V lost 0 bases and J 5 bases, leaving 9 bases between the germline ends. Per germline, CDR1 SGHDT and CDR2 YYEEEE.

CDR3 in DNA: TGTGCCAGCAGCTCCACAGGGTCTGGGCCCCAGCATTTT. Encoded protein: CASSSTGSGPQHF. This chain links TRBV7-2 with TRBJ1-5, with a possible D match to TRBD1 (6 bases). The CDR3 sequence is 13 residues long. The V gene's germline CDR1 is SGHTA and CDR2 FQGNSA. Trimming took 4 bases from V and 9 from J, leaving 13 bases between them. The entire variable domain, with the rest obtained from reference TRBV7-2 and TRBJ1-5, is as follows: GAGVSQSPSNKVTEKGKDVELRCDPISGHTALYWYRQSLGQGLEFLIYFQGNSAPDKSGLPSDRFSAERTGGSVSTLTIQRTQQEDSAVYLCASSSTGSGPQHFGDGTRLSIL.

As DNA, the CDR3 is TGTGCCAGCAGCTTGGGGACTAGCGGGAGAACCTACGAGCAGTACTTC. Protein sequence: CASSLGTSGRTYEQYF. The rearrangement links TRBV7-8 to TRBJ2-7; 14 bases line up with TRBD2. CDR3 length equals 16 residues. V was clipped by 3 bases and J by 2 bases; unmatched bases: 3. Germline V gives CDR1 SGHVS, CDR2 FQNEAQ.

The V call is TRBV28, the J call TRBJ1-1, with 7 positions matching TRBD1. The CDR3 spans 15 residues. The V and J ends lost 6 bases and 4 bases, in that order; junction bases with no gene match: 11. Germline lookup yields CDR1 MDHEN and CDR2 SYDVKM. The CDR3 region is CASSHLTGPGTEAFF. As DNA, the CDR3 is TGTGCCAGCAGCCACCTGACAGGGCCGGGCACTGAAGCTTTCTTT.

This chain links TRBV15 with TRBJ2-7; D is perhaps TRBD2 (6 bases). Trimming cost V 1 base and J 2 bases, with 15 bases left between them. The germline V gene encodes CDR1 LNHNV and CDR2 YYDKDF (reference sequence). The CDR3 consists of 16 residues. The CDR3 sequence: CATSRGSGLRTYEQYF. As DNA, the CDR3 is TGTGCCACCAGCAGAGGATCGGGACTGAGAACCTACGAGCAGTACTTC.

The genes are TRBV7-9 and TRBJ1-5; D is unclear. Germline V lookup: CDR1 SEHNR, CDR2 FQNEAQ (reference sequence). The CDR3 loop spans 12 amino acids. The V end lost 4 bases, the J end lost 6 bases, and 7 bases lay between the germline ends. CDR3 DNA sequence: TGTGCCAGCAGCTCTGAAGCTCAGCCCCAGCATTTT. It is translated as CASSSEAQPQHF.

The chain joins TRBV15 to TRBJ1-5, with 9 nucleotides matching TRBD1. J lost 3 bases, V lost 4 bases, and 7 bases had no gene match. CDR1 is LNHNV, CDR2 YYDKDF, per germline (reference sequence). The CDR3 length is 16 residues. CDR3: CATSIGTGRDNQPQHF. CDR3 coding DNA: TGTGCCACCAGCATAGGGACAGGGCGAGACAATCAGCCCCAGCATTTT. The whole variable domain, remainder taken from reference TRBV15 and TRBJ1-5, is DAMVIQNPRYQVTQFGKPVTLSCSQTLNHNVMYWYQQKSSQAPKLLFHYYDKDFNNEADTPDNFQSRRPNTSFCFLDIRSPGLGDTAMYLCATSIGTGRDNQPQHFGDGTRLSIL.

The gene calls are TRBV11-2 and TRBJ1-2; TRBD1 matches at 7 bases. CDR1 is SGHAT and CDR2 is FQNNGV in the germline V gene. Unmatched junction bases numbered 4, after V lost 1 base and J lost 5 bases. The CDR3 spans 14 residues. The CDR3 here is CASSLGGTDYGYTF. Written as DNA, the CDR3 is TGTGCCAGCAGCTTAGGTGGGACAGATTATGGCTACACCTTC.

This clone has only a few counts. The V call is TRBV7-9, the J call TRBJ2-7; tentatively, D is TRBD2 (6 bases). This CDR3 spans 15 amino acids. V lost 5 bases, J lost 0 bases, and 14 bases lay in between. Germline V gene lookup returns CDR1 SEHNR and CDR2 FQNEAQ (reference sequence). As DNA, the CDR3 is TGTGCCAGCAGCCGGGACTCTCTGAGCTCCTACGAGCAGTACTTC. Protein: CASSRDSLSSYEQYF.

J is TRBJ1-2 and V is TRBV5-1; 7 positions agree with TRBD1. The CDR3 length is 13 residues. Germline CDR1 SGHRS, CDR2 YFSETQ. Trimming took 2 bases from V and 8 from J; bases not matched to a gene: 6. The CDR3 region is CASSFGRGDGYTF. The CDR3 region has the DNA TGCGCCAGCAGCTTTGGCAGGGGGGACGGCTACACCTTC.

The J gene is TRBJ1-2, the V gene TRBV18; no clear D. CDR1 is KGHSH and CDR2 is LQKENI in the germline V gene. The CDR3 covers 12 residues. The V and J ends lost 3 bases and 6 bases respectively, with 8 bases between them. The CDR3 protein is CASSPSRDGYTF. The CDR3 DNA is TGTGCCAGCTCACCTTCCCGGGATGGCTACACCTTC.

CDR3: CASSPRPTGTLLGNEQFF. CDR3 DNA: TGTGCCAGCTCACCGCGGCCGACAGGGACCCTCCTGGGGAATGAGCAGTTCTTC. The V call is TRBV18, the J call TRBJ2-1; 7 positions match TRBD1. Germline V gives CDR1 KGHSH, CDR2 LQKENI. This CDR3 comprises 18 residues. V lost 3 bases, J lost 7 bases, and 18 bases stayed unmatched.

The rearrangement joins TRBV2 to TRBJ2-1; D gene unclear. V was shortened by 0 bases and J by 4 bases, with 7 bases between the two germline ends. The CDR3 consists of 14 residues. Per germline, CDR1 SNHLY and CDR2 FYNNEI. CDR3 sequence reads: CASSEARTYNEQFF. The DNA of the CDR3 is TGTGCCAGCAGTGAAGCGAGAACATACAATGAGCAGTTCTTC.

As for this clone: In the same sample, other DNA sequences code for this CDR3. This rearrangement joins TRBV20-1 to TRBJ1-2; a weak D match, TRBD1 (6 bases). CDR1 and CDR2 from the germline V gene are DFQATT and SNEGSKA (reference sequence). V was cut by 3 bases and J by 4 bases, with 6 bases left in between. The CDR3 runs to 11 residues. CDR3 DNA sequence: TGCAGTGCTAGGACAGGCTATGGCTACACCTTC. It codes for CSARTGYGYTF.

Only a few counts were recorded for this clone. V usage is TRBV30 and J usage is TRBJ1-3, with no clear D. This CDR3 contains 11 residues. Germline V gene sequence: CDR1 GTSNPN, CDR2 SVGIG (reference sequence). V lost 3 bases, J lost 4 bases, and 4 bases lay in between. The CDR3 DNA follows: TGTGCCTGGAGCGCCGGAAACACCATATATTTT. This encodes CAWSAGNTIYF.

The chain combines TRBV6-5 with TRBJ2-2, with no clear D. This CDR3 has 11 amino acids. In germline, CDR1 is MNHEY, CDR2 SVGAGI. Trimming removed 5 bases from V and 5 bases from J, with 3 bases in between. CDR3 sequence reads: CASSRTGELFF. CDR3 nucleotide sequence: TGTGCCAGCAGTAGAACCGGGGAGCTGTTTTTT.